One T cell receptor (beta chain) is described in this entry. This entry comes from a study of cytomegalovirus exposure and HLA in healthy donors. Primers: 60 Vbeta forward and 13 Jbeta reverse. Libraries were prepared by immunoSEQ multiplex PCR; TCRdb keeps only in-frame clonotypes and omits some of them. The profile covers 250,000 to 350,000 clones, with approximately 90% appearing a single time and 3% to 4% taken by the ten largest. Trimming left V 0 bases short and J 1 base short, with 20 bases between. CDR1 and CDR2 (germline): SGHRS, YFSETQ. This CDR3 has 18 residues. The clonotype was recovered from a man in his forties in good health and CMV-seropositive. This chain links TRBV5-1 with TRBJ2-7, with D possibly matching TRBD2 (6 bases). Sequenced sample: PBMCs. CDR3 residues: CASSLEGLPQLGSYEQYF. The CDR3, as DNA: TGCGCCAGCAGCTTGGAGGGACTCCCTCAGTTGGGGTCCTACGAGCAGTACTTC.